This T cell receptor beta chain was captured by sequencing in a study of CD8 T cells in Susac syndrome. With random hexamers, reverse transcription was performed on roughly 0.45 to 1 ug of RNA. A single record per CDR3 protein comes from TCRdb applying MiXCR to the immunoSEQ multiplex PCR reads. This table holds under 200,000 distinct CDR3 sequences, approximately 95% found once. The CDR3 loop spans 13 amino acids. V was trimmed by 5 bases and J by 6 bases, leaving 13 bases between them. The germline V gene has CDR1 MNHNS and CDR2 SASEGT. Input material: CD8+ T cells from PBMCs. The chain links TRBV6-1 to TRBJ1-1; D perhaps matches TRBD1 (6 bases). The receptor comes from a human donor with multiple sclerosis. CDR3 sequence: CASSIQGPSEAFF. As DNA, the CDR3 is TGTGCCAGCAGTATCCAGGGGCCCTCTGAAGCTTTCTTT.